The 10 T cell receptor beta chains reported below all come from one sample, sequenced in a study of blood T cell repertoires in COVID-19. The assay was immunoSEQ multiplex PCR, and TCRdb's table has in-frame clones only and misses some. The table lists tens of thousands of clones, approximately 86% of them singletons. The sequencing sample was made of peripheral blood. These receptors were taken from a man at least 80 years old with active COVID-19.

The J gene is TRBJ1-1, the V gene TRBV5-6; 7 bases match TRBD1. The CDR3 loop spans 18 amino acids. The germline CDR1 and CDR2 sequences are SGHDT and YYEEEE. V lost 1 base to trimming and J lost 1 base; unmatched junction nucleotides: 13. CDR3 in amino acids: CASSLFGGTANPNTEAFF. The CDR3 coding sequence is TGTGCCAGCAGCTTGTTCGGCGGGACAGCTAATCCGAACACTGAAGCTTTCTTT.

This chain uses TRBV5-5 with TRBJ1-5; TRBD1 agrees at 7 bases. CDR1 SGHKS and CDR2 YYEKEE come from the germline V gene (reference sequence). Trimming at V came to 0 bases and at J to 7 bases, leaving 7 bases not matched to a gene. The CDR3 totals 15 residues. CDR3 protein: CASSLDQGVEQPQHF. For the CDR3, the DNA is TGTGCCAGCAGCTTGGACCAGGGGGTCGAACAGCCCCAGCATTTT.

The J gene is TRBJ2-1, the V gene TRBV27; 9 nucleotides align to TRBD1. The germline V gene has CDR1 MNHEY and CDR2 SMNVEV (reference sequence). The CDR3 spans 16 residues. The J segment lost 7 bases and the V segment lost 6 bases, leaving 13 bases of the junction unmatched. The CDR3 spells CASSQLGTGNLNEQFF. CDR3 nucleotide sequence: TGTGCCAGCAGCCAACTCGGGACAGGGAACTTGAATGAGCAGTTCTTC.

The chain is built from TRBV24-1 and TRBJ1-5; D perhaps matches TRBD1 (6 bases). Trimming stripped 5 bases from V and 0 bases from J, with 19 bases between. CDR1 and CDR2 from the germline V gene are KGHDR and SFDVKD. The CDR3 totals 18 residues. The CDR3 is CATSGSPRTVYSNQPQHF. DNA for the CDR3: TGTGCCACCAGTGGTTCCCCTCGGACAGTTTATAGCAATCAGCCCCAGCATTTT.

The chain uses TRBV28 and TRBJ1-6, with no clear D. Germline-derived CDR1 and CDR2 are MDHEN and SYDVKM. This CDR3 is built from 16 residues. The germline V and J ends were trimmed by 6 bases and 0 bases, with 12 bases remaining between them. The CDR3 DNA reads TGTGCCAGCAGCCGCTTGGAGAACTCCTATAATTCACCCCTCCACTTT. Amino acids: CASSRLENSYNSPLHF. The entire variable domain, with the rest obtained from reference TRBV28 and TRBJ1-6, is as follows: DVKVTQSSRYLVKRTGEKVFLECVQDMDHENMFWYRQDPGLGLRLIYFSYDVKMKEKGDIPEGYSVSREKKERFSLILESASTNQTSMYLCASSRLENSYNSPLHFGNGTRLTVT.

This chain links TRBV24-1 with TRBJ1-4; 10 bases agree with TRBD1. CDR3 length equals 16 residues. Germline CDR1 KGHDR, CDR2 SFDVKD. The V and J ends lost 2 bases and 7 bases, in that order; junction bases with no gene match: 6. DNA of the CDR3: TGTGCCACCAGTGATTCCGGGACAGGGGCGGGTGAAAAACTGTTTTTT. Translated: CATSDSGTGAGEKLFF.

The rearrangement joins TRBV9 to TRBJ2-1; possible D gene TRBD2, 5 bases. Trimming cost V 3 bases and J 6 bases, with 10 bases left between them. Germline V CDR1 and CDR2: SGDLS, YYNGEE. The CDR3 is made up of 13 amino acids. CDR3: CASSADYLNEQFF. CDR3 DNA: TGTGCCAGCAGCGCAGACTACCTCAATGAGCAGTTCTTC.

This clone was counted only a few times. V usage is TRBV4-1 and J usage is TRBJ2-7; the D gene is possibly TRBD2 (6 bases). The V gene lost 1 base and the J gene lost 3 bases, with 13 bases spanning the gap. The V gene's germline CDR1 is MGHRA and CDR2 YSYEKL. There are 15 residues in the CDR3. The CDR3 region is CASSQAIGGIYEQYF. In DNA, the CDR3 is TGCGCCAGCAGCCAAGCGATAGGAGGGATCTACGAGCAGTACTTC.

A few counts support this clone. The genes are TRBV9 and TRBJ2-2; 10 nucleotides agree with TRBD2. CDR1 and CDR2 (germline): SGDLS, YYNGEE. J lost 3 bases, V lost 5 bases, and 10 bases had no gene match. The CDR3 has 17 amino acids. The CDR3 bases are TGTGCCAGCAGAGCGGGAGGGCCTTCGCGGGACACCGGGGAGCTGTTTTTT. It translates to CASRAGGPSRDTGELFF.

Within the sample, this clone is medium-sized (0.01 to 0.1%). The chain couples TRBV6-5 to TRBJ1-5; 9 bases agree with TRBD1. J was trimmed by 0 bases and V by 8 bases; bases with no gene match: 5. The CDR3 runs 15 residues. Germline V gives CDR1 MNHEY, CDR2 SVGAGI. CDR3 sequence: CASGWTGDSNQPQHF. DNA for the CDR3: TGTGCCAGCGGCTGGACAGGGGATAGCAATCAGCCCCAGCATTTT.